The entry below gives a single T cell receptor beta chain sequence along with its context. Its target is not known. This sample is part of a study of cytomegalovirus exposure and HLA in healthy donors. The overall study: The study's early data release held roughly 90 million unique TCRs from HLA-typed donors.

Use of 60 Vbeta and 13 Jbeta primers characterized the PCR. Assay used: immunoSEQ multiplex PCR; TCRdb lists only in-frame clones, some missing. Of around 150,000 clones detected, 70% to 85% appear once; the ten largest clones hold 6.4%. Study results and caveats: The authors enumerated 164 TCR beta chains as linked to cytomegalovirus.

Sequencing was performed on PBMCs. This receptor was obtained from a man aged 50-60 years in good health and CMV-seropositive.

Here the CDR3 reads CASSDLSGGAYNEQFF. The CDR3 nucleotides read TGTGCCAGCAGCGACTTAAGCGGGGGGGCCTACAATGAGCAGTTCTTC. The chain recombines TRBV7-8 with TRBJ2-1, with 10 bases matching TRBD2. Germline V lookup: CDR1 SGHVS, CDR2 FQNEAQ. Trimming removed 5 bases from V and 2 bases from J; junction bases left unmatched: 6. The CDR3 consists of 16 residues.